The source of this T cell receptor (beta chain) is a study of T cells in Graves' hyperthyroidism and ophthalmopathy. Amplified regions were TCR beta CDR3 sequences from RNA transcripts. The primer set for the first-round RT-PCR of the TCR CDR3 was HTBI. Using its own MiXCR run on the multiplex PCR reads, TCRdb lists one record per CDR3 protein. The sample consists of fewer than 850,000 distinct CDR3 sequences, roughly 17% of them appearing once. Comment on this clonotype: Given a much more abundant clone one base away, this may be a read error.

CDR1 ENHRY and CDR2 SYGVKD come from the germline V gene. The CDR3 spans 15 residues. What was sequenced was blood. The TCR originated in a man in his forties or fifties with Graves' hyperthyroidism. The V and J genes are TRBV10-3 and TRBJ2-1; 7 bases align to TRBD2. TRBJ2-7 explains the end of the DNA better; the J call may be wrong. CDR3 protein: CAISESSGAYNEQYF. The CDR3 DNA is TGTGCCATCAGTGAGTCGAGCGGGGCCTACAATGAGCAGTACTTC.